Following are 2 T cell receptor beta chains from one sample sequenced in a study of shared clonotypes between healthy human individuals. The repertoire was sequenced with immunoSEQ multiplex PCR; TCRdb's copy has only in-frame clones and lacks some. The sample consists of roughly 2 million clones, about 94% of them appearing once. In the naive CD8 group, cells lacked CD45RO and were positively selected for CCR7, so terminally differentiated effector memory CD45RA+ cells were left out. The sequencing input was naive CD8+ T cells sorted from blood. The receptors stem from a man aged 18 to 30 in good health.

For this clone: Other nucleotide sequences from this sample produce the same CDR3. The rearrangement joins TRBV9 to TRBJ2-7; D is possibly TRBD2 (6 bases). Germline assignment: CDR1 SGDLS and CDR2 YYNGEE. The CDR3 runs 14 residues. V was pared by 2 bases and J by 3 bases, with 12 bases between. The chain's CDR3 is CASSVGGSGYEQYF. In DNA, the CDR3 is TGTGCCAGCAGCGTGGGGGGTTCCGGCTACGAGCAGTACTTC.

The genes are TRBV27 and TRBJ1-5, with TRBD1 as a possible D gene (5 bases). Germline V gene data show CDR1 as MNHEY and CDR2 as SMNVEV (reference sequence). V lost 6 bases and J 7 bases, leaving 16 bases between the germline ends. The CDR3 runs to 14 residues. CDR3 coding DNA: TGTGCCAGCAGCTCTAGGGGAAGCCGGCAGCCCCAGCATTTT. Amino acids: CASSSRGSRQPQHF.